This passage covers 20 T cell receptor beta chains from one sample sequenced in a study of CD8 T cells in Susac syndrome. Reverse transcription of roughly 0.5 to 1 ug RNA used random hexamers. MiXCR was run by TCRdb on the immunoSEQ multiplex PCR reads, yielding one entry per CDR3 protein. The repertoire includes roughly 140,000 distinct CDR3 sequences, more than 90% of them detected once, and about 0.08% sits in the top ten. The sample consisted of CD4+ T cells from PBMCs. All receptors derive from a human donor with Susac syndrome.

The chain employs TRBV5-1 and TRBJ2-3; D is perhaps TRBD1 or TRBD2 (6 bases each). The CDR3 is 15 amino acids. Germline CDR1 is SGHRS and CDR2 is YFSETQ. V dropped 3 bases and J dropped 5 bases, with 16 bases sitting between them. CDR3 coding DNA: TGCGCCAGCAGCTGGGGGGCCATGGAAGTAGATACGCAGTATTTT. It is translated as CASSWGAMEVDTQYF.

The J gene is TRBJ1-1, the V gene TRBV4-1; D unclear. Germline CDR1 and CDR2: MGHRA and YSYEKL. This CDR3 has 16 amino acids. V was pared by 5 bases and J by 1 base, with 17 bases between. The CDR3 nucleotides read TGCGCCAGCAGCATCCGGACTGGGGAAAGGAACACTGAAGCTTTCTTT. This encodes CASSIRTGERNTEAFF.

This rearrangement joins TRBV12-3 or TRBV12-4 to TRBJ1-1; D is possibly TRBD1 (5 bases). The CDR3 covers 14 residues. V lost 5 bases and J 4 bases, leaving 14 bases between the germline ends. In DNA, the CDR3 is TGTGCCAGCAGTCCTACGGGACGGACCACTGAAGCTTTCTTT. Translated, it gives CASSPTGRTTEAFF.

V gene TRBV6-1 combines with J gene TRBJ2-1, with a tentative D call TRBD1 (5 bases). CDR3 length: 13 residues. Germline CDR1 is MNHNS and CDR2 is SASEGT. Deletions cut 9 bases from V and 4 bases from J, with 13 bases between. CDR3 sequence: CASPTDTYNEQFF. The CDR3 DNA follows: TGTGCCAGTCCGACAGATACTTACAATGAGCAGTTCTTC.

This chain joins TRBV20-1 and TRBJ2-5, with D perhaps matching TRBD2 (6 bases). The germline gives CDR1 DFQATT, CDR2 SNEGSKA (reference sequence). Deletions cut 5 bases from V and 4 bases from J, with 14 bases between. This CDR3 spans 13 amino acids. CDR3 protein: CSAWDVGGETQYF. The CDR3 coding sequence is TGCAGTGCTTGGGACGTGGGAGGAGAGACCCAGTACTTC.

V usage is TRBV20-1 and J usage is TRBJ1-5; D unclear. Deletions cut 6 bases from V and 1 base from J, with 13 bases between. Per the germline V gene, CDR1 is DFQATT and CDR2 is SNEGSKA (reference sequence). This CDR3 region has 14 residues. Here the CDR3 reads CSALLGKSNQPQHF. CDR3 nucleotides: TGCAGTGCCCTCTTGGGGAAAAGCAATCAGCCCCAGCATTTT.

V gene TRBV3-1 combines with J gene TRBJ1-1; 8 nucleotides line up with TRBD1. This CDR3 is 15 amino acids long. V lost 1 base, J lost 4 bases, and 5 bases stayed unmatched. The germline V gene has CDR1 LGHDT and CDR2 YNNKEL (reference sequence). CDR3 protein: CASSQAPGGRTEAFF. The CDR3 bases are TGTGCCAGCAGCCAAGCCCCAGGGGGCCGCACTGAAGCTTTCTTT.

This chain uses TRBV7-2 with TRBJ1-5; the D is unclear. The CDR3 sequence is 15 residues long. CDR1 and CDR2 from the germline V gene are SGHTA and FQGNSA. The V end lost 2 bases, the J end lost 4 bases, and 12 bases lay between the germline ends. The CDR3 spells CASSLSGPLNQPQHF. CDR3 coding DNA: TGTGCCAGCAGCTTATCTGGACCTTTAAATCAGCCCCAGCATTTT.

The rearrangement links TRBV3-1 to TRBJ2-5, with a possible D match to TRBD1 (6 bases). The CDR3 extends over 15 amino acids. Trimming took off 4 bases at V and 2 bases at J, with 14 bases between the two ends. Germline loops: CDR1 LGHDT, CDR2 YNNKEL (reference sequence). The CDR3 sequence is CASSPIRTVQETQYF. CDR3 sequence (DNA): TGTGCCAGCAGCCCTATAAGGACAGTTCAAGAGACCCAGTACTTC.

The DNA for the CDR3 is TGTGCCAGCACCTCGACAGGGCAGAATACGCAGTATTTT. This gives the protein CASTSTGQNTQYF. V is TRBV2 and J is TRBJ2-3, with 7 bases lining up with TRBD1. CDR3 size: 13 residues. The V gene's germline CDR1 is SNHLY and CDR2 FYNNEI. The V and J ends lost 7 bases and 7 bases, in that order; junction bases with no gene match: 8. The entire variable domain, with the rest obtained from reference TRBV2 and TRBJ2-3, is as follows: EPEVTQTPSHQVTQMGQEVILRCVPISNHLYFYWYRQILGQKVEFLVSFYNNEISEKSEIFDDQFSVERPDGSNFTLKIRSTKLEDSAMYFCASTSTGQNTQYFGPGTRLTVL.

The DNA for the CDR3 is TGTGCCAGCATCGATCATTCTGAACCATACTATGGCTACACCTTC. It encodes CASIDHSEPYYGYTF. The rearrangement links TRBV19 to TRBJ1-2; no clear D. The germline gives CDR1 LNHDA, CDR2 SQIVND (reference sequence). The CDR3 extends over 15 amino acids. V was clipped by 9 bases and J by 3 bases, with 20 bases between them.

V gene TRBV29-1 combines with J gene TRBJ2-5; TRBD1 matches 7 bases. J gave up 5 bases and V 7 bases, and 10 bases lay outside the gene matches. CDR3 length equals 13 residues. Germline-derived CDR1 and CDR2 are SQVTM and ANQGSEA. The CDR3 sequence is CSGRDSRHETQYF. For the CDR3, the DNA is TGCAGCGGCCGGGACAGCAGGCACGAGACCCAGTACTTC.

Notes on this clonotype: The junction does not match germline at one end; this may be a read error. The chain carries TRBV20-1 and TRBJ2-5, with TRBD2 identical over 9 bases. This CDR3 is built from 14 residues. Germline V CDR1 and CDR2: DFQATT, SNEGSKA (reference sequence). In nucleotides, the CDR3 is TGTGCGAGCGGGAGGTCCAATACTCAAGAGACCCAGTACTTC. Its protein product is CASGRSNTQETQYF.

The rearrangement joins TRBV4-1 to TRBJ2-7; 7 nucleotides match TRBD2. The CDR3 sequence is 16 residues long. CDR1 is MGHRA and CDR2 is YSYEKL in the germline V gene. V shed 0 bases, J shed 2 bases, and the junction held 7 bases outside the gene matches. CDR3 sequence reads: CASSQDTALAAYEQYF. CDR3 nucleotide sequence: TGCGCCAGCAGCCAAGATACTGCGCTAGCGGCCTACGAGCAGTACTTC.

The gene calls are TRBV7-8 and TRBJ2-3, with unresolved D. There are 15 residues in the CDR3. V was pared by 7 bases and J by 0 bases, with 14 bases between. The V gene's germline CDR1 is SGHVS and CDR2 FQNEAQ. Written as DNA, the CDR3 is TGTGCCAGCAAGAGGAGACGGGCTAGCACAGATACGCAGTATTTT. Translating gives CASKRRRASTDTQYF.

The J gene is TRBJ1-4, the V gene TRBV15; 7 bases fit TRBD1. V lost 2 bases, J lost 6 bases, and 9 bases stayed unmatched. Germline-derived CDR1 and CDR2 are LNHNV and YYDKDF (reference sequence). The CDR3 is 16 residues long. Here the CDR3 DNA reads TGTGCCACCAGCAGACGTTCCCTAGGGGGCCATGAAAAACTGTTTTTT. Amino acid sequence: CATSRRSLGGHEKLFF.

The chain uses TRBV6-2 or TRBV6-3 and TRBJ1-1; D call uncertain. This CDR3 contains 14 residues. Trimming left V 2 bases short and J 7 bases short, with 14 bases between. Looked up from germline, CDR1 is MNHEY and CDR2 is SVGEGT. The CDR3 DNA follows: TGTGCCAGCAGTTACGATCGCTCAGGTAATGAAGCTTTCTTT. Encoded protein: CASSYDRSGNEAFF.

The chain combines TRBV12-3 or TRBV12-4 with TRBJ1-5; 8 positions agree with TRBD1. The V and J ends lost 4 bases and 2 bases, in that order; junction bases with no gene match: 4. The CDR3 is 15 residues long. The CDR3 bases are TGTGCCAGCAGTTATGAGACAGGGGGCAATCAGCCCCAGCATTTT. It codes for CASSYETGGNQPQHF.

This sequence joins TRBV20-1 and TRBJ2-3; 9 nucleotides align to TRBD1. The CDR3 runs to 15 residues. Looked up from germline, CDR1 is DFQATT and CDR2 is SNEGSKA (reference sequence). V gave up 6 bases and J gave up 0 bases; unmatched junction bases: 7. The CDR3 nucleotides are TGCAGTGCGGTAAACAGGGGGCATAGCACAGATACGCAGTATTTT. This translates into CSAVNRGHSTDTQYF.

V gene TRBV20-1 combines with J gene TRBJ2-7; 14 nucleotides agree with TRBD2. The CDR3 totals 13 residues. Germline V gives CDR1 DFQATT, CDR2 SNEGSKA (reference sequence). Losses at the gene ends were 3 bases for V and 6 bases for J; bases not matched to a gene: 1. The CDR3 is CSARTSGGGEQYF. In DNA, the CDR3 is TGCAGTGCTAGGACTAGCGGGGGGGGCGAGCAGTACTTC.